Shown below are 31 T cell receptor beta chains from a single sample sequenced in a study of PD-L1 blockade in urothelial cancer. Specified time point: pretreatment peripheral blood. Clones were sequenced by immunoSEQ multiplex PCR, and TCRdb holds only the in-frame ones, with some missing. The sample includes over 100,000 clones, around 85% of them seen just once. The sample was PBMCs, taken around atezolizumab (anti-PD-L1) treatment. The origin of the receptors is a man aged 45-65 years with urothelial cancer.

The rearrangement links TRBV11-1 to TRBJ2-5; TRBD1 might be the D (6 bases). V lost 5 bases to trimming and J lost 5 bases, with 12 bases between them. Germline V gene sequence: CDR1 SGHAT, CDR2 FQDESV (reference sequence). The CDR3 is made up of 13 amino acids. The CDR3 DNA follows: TGTGCCAGCAGCGATGGGGGCTGGGAGACCCAGTACTTC. Translating it yields CASSDGGWETQYF.

The chain combines TRBV19 with TRBJ1-2, with unresolved D. The CDR3 runs to 14 residues. With 3 bases removed from V and 8 bases from J, the gap between germline ends came to 16 bases. Per germline, CDR1 LNHDA and CDR2 SQIVND (reference sequence). CDR3 amino acids: CASSIPSIGGGYTF. DNA of the CDR3: TGTGCCAGTAGTATTCCCTCTATAGGAGGCGGCTACACCTTC.

The chain combines TRBV14 with TRBJ2-7, with TRBD2 as a possible D gene (6 bases). This CDR3 has 15 amino acids. Trimming removed 3 bases at V and 3 bases at J, with 15 bases between. Germline CDR1 reads SGHDN; CDR2 reads FVKESK. CDR3 nucleotide sequence: TGTGCCAGCAGCCACTTCGGAGGGAGTCTCTACGAGCAGTACTTC. Translated, it gives CASSHFGGSLYEQYF.

The chain carries TRBV15 and TRBJ2-1, with D tentatively TRBD2 (5 bases). The CDR3 has 15 residues. Trimming left V 3 bases short and J 0 bases short, with 9 bases between. CDR1 is LNHNV, CDR2 YYDKDF, per germline (reference sequence). The CDR3 sequence: CATSRGEGSYNEQFF. The CDR3, as DNA: TGTGCCACCAGCAGGGGTGAGGGCTCCTACAATGAGCAGTTCTTC. Complete variable domain (other parts from reference TRBV15 and TRBJ2-1): DAMVIQNPRYQVTQFGKPVTLSCSQTLNHNVMYWYQQKSSQAPKLLFHYYDKDFNNEADTPDNFQSRRPNTSFCFLDIRSPGLGDTAMYLCATSRGEGSYNEQFFGPGTRLTVL.

The V gene is TRBV28, the J gene TRBJ1-5; no clear D gene. The germline V gene encodes CDR1 MDHEN and CDR2 SYDVKM. The CDR3 has 15 amino acids. V was trimmed by 2 bases and J by 3 bases, leaving 11 bases between them. The CDR3 DNA reads as TGTGCCAGCAGTTTAAATCCCACTACCAATCAGCCCCAGCATTTT. Protein: CASSLNPTTNQPQHF.

V gene TRBV7-9 combines with J gene TRBJ2-5; D is undetermined. Trimming removed 2 bases from V and 1 base from J, with 11 bases in between. CDR3 length equals 15 residues. Germline V gives CDR1 SEHNR, CDR2 FQNEAQ (reference sequence). The CDR3 reads CASSLLGQSQETQYF. CDR3 sequence (DNA): TGTGCCAGCAGCTTACTAGGCCAGAGCCAAGAGACCCAGTACTTC.

The chain joins TRBV28 to TRBJ2-7; 7 bases map to TRBD2. The germline V gene encodes CDR1 MDHEN and CDR2 SYDVKM. With V trimmed by 6 bases and J by 0 bases, 5 bases remained unmatched. The CDR3 length is 14 residues. This chain's CDR3 is CASSSSGNSYEQYF. The CDR3 DNA follows: TGTGCCAGCAGCAGCAGCGGGAACTCCTACGAGCAGTACTTC. Together with reference TRBV28 and TRBJ2-7, the CDR3 gives the full variable domain: DVKVTQSSRYLVKRTGEKVFLECVQDMDHENMFWYRQDPGLGLRLIYFSYDVKMKEKGDIPEGYSVSREKKERFSLILESASTNQTSMYLCASSSSGNSYEQYFGPGTRLTVT.

The CDR3 DNA reads as TGTGCCAGCAGCAAAGTGAGACTAGCTTCTGAGCAGTTCTTC. Its translation is CASSKVRLASEQFF. The rearrangement uses TRBV21-1 and TRBJ2-1; TRBD2, the table's D call, was not compared with the DNA. TRBV21-1 is described as a pseudogene. This CDR3 is built from 14 residues.

The chain couples TRBV2 to TRBJ1-1, with 8 positions matching TRBD1. J lost 1 base, V lost 5 bases, and 0 bases had no gene match. The germline gives CDR1 SNHLY, CDR2 FYNNEI. The CDR3 spans 13 residues. DNA of the CDR3: TGTGCCAGCAGTCAGGGGGCGAACACTGAAGCTTTCTTT. Protein: CASSQGANTEAFF. Based on the CDR3 plus reference TRBV2 and TRBJ1-1, the full variable domain is EPEVTQTPSHQVTQMGQEVILRCVPISNHLYFYWYRQILGQKVEFLVSFYNNEISEKSEIFDDQFSVERPDGSNFTLKIRSTKLEDSAMYFCASSQGANTEAFFGQGTRLTVV.

This chain uses TRBV5-1 with TRBJ1-2, with D possibly TRBD1 on 6 matching bases. Germline V CDR1 and CDR2: SGHRS, YFSETQ. The V and J ends lost 4 bases and 8 bases respectively, with 18 bases between them. CDR3 length equals 14 residues. This CDR3 reads CASSLGAQKTGYTF. The CDR3 region has the DNA TGCGCCAGCAGCCTGGGGGCCCAGAAGACGGGCTACACCTTC.

The chain joins TRBV9 to TRBJ1-3, with TRBD1 matching over 9 bases. Trimming took 0 bases from V and 0 from J; bases not matched to a gene: 7. The germline CDR1 and CDR2 sequences are SGDLS and YYNGEE. This CDR3 has 18 amino acids. CDR3 sequence: CASSVEGQGLISGNTIYF. The CDR3 nucleotides read TGTGCCAGCAGCGTAGAGGGACAGGGCCTAATCTCTGGAAACACCATATATTTT.

This chain uses TRBV4-1 with TRBJ2-7, with 9 nucleotides matching TRBD1. Germline CDR1 reads MGHRA; CDR2 reads YSYEKL. Losses at the gene ends were 4 bases for V and 6 bases for J; bases not matched to a gene: 10. This CDR3 spans 15 amino acids. The CDR3 reads CASSPYRGQESEQYF. The CDR3 bases are TGCGCCAGCAGCCCCTACAGGGGGCAAGAGTCCGAGCAGTACTTC.

The chain links TRBV11-3 to TRBJ2-3; 8 bases are a match to TRBD2. CDR3 length: 14 amino acids. Germline lookup yields CDR1 SGHNT and CDR2 YENEEA. Germline trimming cut 5 bases from V and 2 bases from J; bases unmatched to any gene: 3. The CDR3 DNA is TGTGCCAGCAGCACACTAGCGGACACAGATACGCAGTATTTT. Translated, it gives CASSTLADTDTQYF.

The chain carries TRBV13 and TRBJ2-4; TRBD2 agrees at 8 bases. The germline CDR1 and CDR2 sequences are PRHDT and FYEKMQ (reference sequence). The V segment lost 0 bases and the J segment 2 bases; nucleotides outside the gene matches: 6. There are 17 residues in the CDR3. CDR3 residues: CASSLGGRADTKNIQYF. Written as DNA, the CDR3 is TGTGCCAGCAGCTTAGGCGGGAGGGCCGACACCAAAAACATTCAGTACTTC. The full variable domain, its missing parts supplied by reference TRBV13 and TRBJ2-4, is AAGVIQSPRHLIKEKRETATLKCYPIPRHDTVYWYQQGPGQDPQFLISFYEKMQSDKGSIPDRFSAQQFSDYHSELNMSSLELGDSALYFCASSLGGRADTKNIQYFGAGTRLSVL.

The J gene is TRBJ2-2, the V gene TRBV19; TRBD1 matches 8 bases. CDR3 size: 15 residues. The germline CDR1 and CDR2 sequences are LNHDA and SQIVND (reference sequence). The V gene end was trimmed by 10 bases and the J gene end by 1 base; junction bases not matched to a gene: 8. This CDR3 reads CATGGTGVNTGELFF. In DNA, the CDR3 is TGTGCCACTGGAGGGACAGGAGTGAACACCGGGGAGCTGTTTTTT. Full variable domain (rest looked up from reference TRBV19 and TRBJ2-2): DGGITQSPKYLFRKEGQNVTLSCEQNLNHDAMYWYRQDPGQGLRLIYYSQIVNDFQKGDIAEGYSVSREKKESFPLTVTSAQKNPTAFYLCATGGTGVNTGELFFGEGSRLTVL.

This chain connects TRBV6-6 to TRBJ2-5, with TRBD2 as a possible D gene (5 bases). Germline CDR1 MNHNY, CDR2 SVGAGI (reference sequence). The CDR3 runs to 14 residues. The ends were cut back, 8 bases at V and 0 bases at J, with 13 bases in the middle. The CDR3 is CASWTRRYQETQYF. The DNA of the CDR3 is TGTGCCAGCTGGACTCGGCGGTACCAAGAGACCCAGTACTTC.

This chain uses TRBV7-8 with TRBJ1-6; weak D call: TRBD1 (5 bases). The CDR3 runs 17 residues. Trimming took off 5 bases at V and 1 base at J, with 15 bases between the two ends. Germline CDR1 SGHVS, CDR2 FQNEAQ. The CDR3 DNA sequence: TGTGCCAGCAGCCTCCGCGGGGCAGGTTCCTATAATTCACCCCTCCACTTT. Translation gives CASSLRGAGSYNSPLHF.

This chain links TRBV19 with TRBJ2-6; D call uncertain. CDR1 is LNHDA and CDR2 is SQIVND in the germline V gene (reference sequence). The CDR3 loop spans 16 amino acids. Trimming pared 2 bases from V and 0 bases from J, leaving 8 bases between. CDR3 in DNA: TGTGCCAGTAGTATAATTGGCACCTCTGGGGCCAACGTCCTGACTTTC. The encoded protein is CASSIIGTSGANVLTF.

The rearrangement joins TRBV7-8 to TRBJ1-4, with TRBD1 identical over 8 bases. The CDR3 totals 14 residues. Per germline, CDR1 SGHVS and CDR2 FQNEAQ. V shed 3 bases, J shed 8 bases, and the junction held 5 bases outside the gene matches. The CDR3 spells CASSFGQGHEKLFF. CDR3 nucleotide sequence: TGTGCCAGCAGCTTTGGACAGGGACACGAAAAACTGTTTTTT.

The rearrangement uses TRBV29-1 and TRBJ1-4, with a weak D call TRBD1 (5 bases). Trimming removed 4 bases from V and 0 bases from J, with 15 bases in between. CDR3 size: 16 residues. Germline V gives CDR1 SQVTM, CDR2 ANQGSEA. CDR3 loop: CSVAGASGSTNEKLFF. CDR3 DNA: TGCAGCGTTGCTGGGGCGTCGGGCTCAACTAATGAAAAACTGTTTTTT. Full variable domain (outside the CDR3, taken from reference TRBV29-1 and TRBJ1-4): SAVISQKPSRDICQRGTSLTIQCQVDSQVTMMFWYRQQPGQSLTLIATANQGSEATYESGFVIDKFPISRPNLTFSTLTVSNMSPEDSSIYLCSVAGASGSTNEKLFFGSGTQLSVL.

This rearrangement joins TRBV6-5 to TRBJ1-3, with D possibly matching TRBD1 (5 bases). The V gene lost 0 bases and the J gene lost 7 bases, with 10 bases spanning the gap. The CDR3 consists of 14 residues. Germline CDR1 reads MNHEY; CDR2 reads SVGAGI. The CDR3 sequence is CASSYSAGSNTIYF. The CDR3 DNA is TGTGCCAGCAGTTACTCAGCAGGGTCGAACACCATATATTTT.

This rearrangement joins TRBV13 to TRBJ2-7; 7 bases fit TRBD1. CDR1 and CDR2 from the germline V gene are PRHDT and FYEKMQ (reference sequence). The V and J ends lost 0 bases and 6 bases, in that order; junction bases with no gene match: 5. CDR3 length: 14 residues. As DNA, the CDR3 is TGTGCCAGCAGCTTAGGCAGGGGGTCACTCGAGCAGTACTTC. It is translated as CASSLGRGSLEQYF.

V usage is TRBV9 and J usage is TRBJ2-3; possible D gene TRBD1, 6 bases. CDR1 and CDR2 from the germline V gene are SGDLS and YYNGEE. This CDR3 is 16 amino acids long. V lost 3 bases to trimming and J lost 0 bases, with 14 bases between them. The CDR3 sequence: CASSGKDSPSTDTQYF. As DNA, the CDR3 is TGTGCCAGCAGCGGCAAGGACAGTCCTAGCACAGATACGCAGTATTTT.

The V and J genes are TRBV21-1 and TRBJ2-5; the D call of TRBD2 is as the table states it, not checked on the DNA. TRBV21-1 is tagged as a pseudogene. The CDR3 consists of 14 residues. The CDR3 DNA sequence: TGTGCCAGCAGCACAACTAGCGGACAAGAGACCCAGTACTTC. Its protein is CASSTTSGQETQYF.

The chain has TRBV11-1 and TRBJ2-1; 13 nucleotides match TRBD2. The CDR3 totals 15 residues. From germline, CDR1 is SGHAT and CDR2 FQDESV (reference sequence). The trim removed 3 bases at V and 5 bases at J, leaving 1 base unmatched. The CDR3 bases are TGTGCCAGCAGCTTGGGGACTAGCGGGAACAATGAGCAGTTCTTC. As protein: CASSLGTSGNNEQFF.

The chain recombines TRBV7-2 with TRBJ1-1; 7 nucleotides line up with TRBD1. Germline CDR1 SGHTA, CDR2 FQGNSA. The ends lost 5 bases at V and 1 base at J; junction bases unmatched: 7. This CDR3 has 15 residues. Here the CDR3 DNA reads TGTGCCAGCAGCGTCTCCACAGGGGAGAACACTGAAGCTTTCTTT. Translation: CASSVSTGENTEAFF.

The chain joins TRBV25-1 to TRBJ2-1; 7 bases agree with TRBD2. Germline CDR1 is MGHDK and CDR2 is SYGVNS. The CDR3 extends over 14 amino acids. V was clipped by 5 bases and J by 4 bases; unmatched bases: 5. The CDR3, as DNA: TGTGCCAGCAGTAAGACTAGCCATTACAATGAGCAGTTCTTC. Protein product: CASSKTSHYNEQFF. The variable domain in full, with the rest retrieved from reference TRBV25-1 and TRBJ2-1, is EADIYQTPRYLVIGTGKKITLECSQTMGHDKMYWYQQDPGMELHLIHYSYGVNSTEKGDLSSESTVSRIRTEHFPLTLESARPSHTSQYLCASSKTSHYNEQFFGPGTRLTVL.

The chain has TRBV7-9 and TRBJ2-2, with 11 positions matching TRBD2. From germline, CDR1 is SEHNR and CDR2 FQNEAQ (reference sequence). The ends lost 6 bases at V and 6 bases at J; junction bases unmatched: 12. There are 17 residues in the CDR3. The CDR3 DNA is TGTGCCAGCAGTCAACCTGGACTAGCGGGTCTAGCCGGGGAGCTGTTTTTT. Its protein is CASSQPGLAGLAGELFF.

The CDR3 loop is CASSKYDRELSYEQYF. The CDR3 bases are TGTGCCAGCAGCAAGTACGACAGGGAGTTAAGCTACGAGCAGTACTTC. The chain is built from TRBV7-8 and TRBJ2-7, with 7 bases identical to TRBD1. In germline, CDR1 is SGHVS, CDR2 FQNEAQ. The trim removed 5 bases at V and 3 bases at J, leaving 13 bases unmatched. The CDR3 has 16 amino acids.

The chain links TRBV19 to TRBJ2-5; TRBD2 matches 10 bases. The CDR3 contains 14 residues. J was trimmed by 5 bases and V by 4 bases; bases with no gene match: 4. CDR1 is LNHDA, CDR2 SQIVND, per germline (reference sequence). CDR3 sequence: CASSKLTSGETQYF. The CDR3, as DNA: TGTGCCAGTAGTAAATTGACTAGCGGGGAGACCCAGTACTTC. The full variable domain, with the rest looked up from reference TRBV19 and TRBJ2-5, is DGGITQSPKYLFRKEGQNVTLSCEQNLNHDAMYWYRQDPGQGLRLIYYSQIVNDFQKGDIAEGYSVSREKKESFPLTVTSAQKNPTAFYLCASSKLTSGETQYFGPGTRLLVL.

This clone has just one count. This chain connects TRBV4-1 to TRBJ1-1; possibly TRBD1 for D (6 bases). V dropped 1 base and J dropped 9 bases, with 9 bases sitting between them. The CDR3 extends over 12 amino acids. Germline loops: CDR1 MGHRA, CDR2 YSYEKL. The CDR3 loop is CASSQVGQQAFF. The CDR3 coding sequence is TGCGCCAGCAGCCAAGTTGGACAGCAAGCTTTCTTT.